The 31 T cell receptor beta chains below all came from one sample that was sequenced in a study of blood T cells in healthy people across ages. Combining a sample-barcoded 5' primer with a J-beta primer mix, a second PCR ran for roughly 7 to 12 cycles. TCRdb reprocessed the 5' RACE reads via MiXCR and lists one record per CDR3 protein. The repertoire includes approximately 1.5 million distinct CDR3 sequences, approximately 39% of them detected once, and 4% sits in the top ten. Sequencing input: blood. Every receptor here comes from a woman aged 18-35 years in good health.

This clonotype was counted ten times or more. This chain connects TRBV25-1 to TRBJ1-2; 9 bases are a match to TRBD1. Germline V lookup: CDR1 MGHDK, CDR2 SYGVNS. There are 17 residues in the CDR3. V lost 3 bases to trimming and J lost 6 bases; unmatched junction nucleotides: 14. CDR3 amino acids: CASSDRGTGSLSDGYTF. CDR3 DNA sequence: TGTGCCAGCAGTGACCGGGGGACAGGGTCTCTTTCCGATGGCTACACCTTC.

Written as DNA, the CDR3 is TGTGCCATCAGTGAGGGAGAAGGGGTGGAAAACATTCAGTACTTC. It specifies CAISEGEGVENIQYF. The rearrangement joins TRBV10-3 to TRBJ2-4, with a possible D match to TRBD1 (5 bases). CDR1 is ENHRY and CDR2 is SYGVKD in the germline V gene. V was trimmed by 2 bases and J by 5 bases, leaving 13 bases between them. The CDR3 runs to 15 residues.

DNA for the CDR3: TGTGCATCAAGGAGGGGACTAGCTGGAGAGACCCAGTACTTC. Translating it yields CASRRGLAGETQYF. The chain is built from TRBV2 and TRBJ2-5, with 9 bases that match TRBD2. The V gene's germline CDR1 is SNHLY and CDR2 FYNNEI. The CDR3 runs 14 residues.

This chain links TRBV10-3 with TRBJ1-5, with D possibly being TRBD1 (6 bases). Trimming removed 6 bases from V and 5 bases from J, with 14 bases in between. CDR3 length: 14 residues. From germline, CDR1 is ENHRY and CDR2 SYGVKD. CDR3 residues: CAISVQGSDQPQHF. The DNA of the CDR3 is TGTGCCATCAGCGTACAGGGTAGTGATCAGCCCCAGCATTTT.

The chain couples TRBV5-1 to TRBJ2-1, with TRBD2 matching 13 bases. Trimming at V came to 5 bases and at J to 9 bases, leaving 2 bases not matched to a gene. CDR1 SGHRS and CDR2 YFSETQ come from the germline V gene. The CDR3 has 13 residues. The CDR3 protein is CASRTSGRGEQFF. CDR3 nucleotides: TGCGCCAGCAGAACTAGCGGGAGGGGTGAGCAGTTCTTC.

This clonotype showed up just a few times. This chain joins TRBV14 and TRBJ2-5; D unresolved. There are 15 residues in the CDR3. Looked up from germline, CDR1 is SGHDN and CDR2 is FVKESK. V lost 1 base and J lost 3, with 12 bases in between. CDR3 in amino acids: CASSQGVRSKETQYF. Here the CDR3 DNA reads TGTGCCAGCAGCCAAGGAGTCCGGTCGAAAGAGACCCAGTACTTC.

This clonotype was seen a handful of times. The J gene is TRBJ2-1, the V gene TRBV4-1, with D unresolved. CDR3 length: 16 residues. Germline V gives CDR1 MGHRA, CDR2 YSYEKL. Trimming shortened V by 1 base and J by 0 bases, and 10 bases separated the two germline ends. For the CDR3, the DNA is TGCGCCAGCAGCCAAGCGTCCCAAACCTCCTACAATGAGCAGTTCTTC. Protein sequence: CASSQASQTSYNEQFF.

To note about this clonotype: The junction and the germline gene differ at one end; a read error may be behind it. The CDR3 DNA reads TGTGCCATCAGCAACAGGCGGATCACCGGGGAGCTGTTTTTT. Protein sequence: CAISNRRITGELFF. The chain employs TRBV7-2 and TRBJ2-2; tentative D call: TRBD1 (5 bases). Germline CDR1 is SGHTA and CDR2 is FQGNSA. The CDR3 spans 14 residues.

This clonotype occurred a few times. The chain carries TRBV5-5 and TRBJ2-3; 12 bases are shared with TRBD2. There are 14 residues in the CDR3. The V gene's germline CDR1 is SGHKS and CDR2 YYEKEE (reference sequence). The V segment lost 4 bases and the J segment 8 bases; nucleotides outside the gene matches: 5. For the CDR3, the DNA is TGTGCCAGCAGCGTCGGGACTAGCGGGCTTACGCAGTATTTT. It is translated as CASSVGTSGLTQYF.

This clonotype appeared a few times. The CDR3 DNA sequence: TGTGCCAGCAGTATACAGGGTACGGTCACAGATACGCAGTATTTT. Translating it yields CASSIQGTVTDTQYF. The chain recombines TRBV2 with TRBJ2-3, with D possibly TRBD1 on 6 matching bases. Trimming left V 5 bases short and J 2 bases short, with 14 bases between. The CDR3 contains 15 residues. Germline loops: CDR1 SNHLY, CDR2 FYNNEI.

The V and J genes are TRBV29-1 and TRBJ1-2; the D is unclear. V was clipped by 4 bases and J by 8 bases, with 17 bases between them. CDR3 length: 13 residues. Looked up from germline, CDR1 is SQVTM and CDR2 is ANQGSEA. The CDR3 region is CSVGGGHVRGYTF. Written as DNA, the CDR3 is TGCAGCGTTGGAGGAGGGCACGTAAGGGGCTACACCTTC. The whole variable domain, remainder taken from reference TRBV29-1 and TRBJ1-2, is SAVISQKPSRDICQRGTSLTIQCQVDSQVTMMFWYRQQPGQSLTLIATANQGSEATYESGFVIDKFPISRPNLTFSTLTVSNMSPEDSSIYLCSVGGGHVRGYTFGSGTRLTVV.

This clonotype was detected a few times. The rearrangement uses TRBV4-3 and TRBJ1-1; no reliable D call. Germline V CDR1 and CDR2: LGHNA, YSLEER. This CDR3 has 14 amino acids. V dropped 5 bases and J dropped 4 bases, with 14 bases sitting between them. The CDR3: CASSYQKQATEAFF. The CDR3 DNA reads TGCGCCAGCAGCTATCAGAAGCAGGCCACTGAAGCTTTCTTT.

This clonotype was picked up a small number of times. This chain connects TRBV29-1 to TRBJ1-1; no firm D call. The CDR3 is 12 amino acids. V shed 6 bases and J shed 1 base, with 9 bases lying between them. Germline V CDR1 and CDR2: SQVTM, ANQGSEA. The CDR3 coding sequence is TGCAGCGTCGTGACCCGGAACACTGAAGCTTTCTTT. This codes for CSVVTRNTEAFF.

The chain uses TRBV20-1 and TRBJ2-1; D is possibly TRBD2 (6 bases). Germline V gives CDR1 DFQATT, CDR2 SNEGSKA (reference sequence). V shed 5 bases and J shed 3 bases, with 17 bases lying between them. The length of the CDR3 is 15 residues. CDR3: CSADTWDWSYNEQFF. In nucleotides, the CDR3 is TGCAGTGCTGACACCTGGGACTGGAGCTACAATGAGCAGTTCTTC.

This clonotype was detected only a few times. V usage is TRBV7-2 and J usage is TRBJ2-3, with a weak D call TRBD2 (6 bases). The CDR3 contains 14 residues. Germline V gene lookup returns CDR1 SGHTA and CDR2 FQGNSA. The V end was cut by 5 bases, the J end by 1 base, with 10 bases between. CDR3 nucleotide sequence: TGTGCCAGCAGCGCATCTAGCGGCACAGATACGCAGTATTTT. It specifies CASSASSGTDTQYF.

The chain uses TRBV4-1 and TRBJ2-1; D may correspond to TRBD1 or TRBD2 (5 bases each). This CDR3 has 19 amino acids. Germline loops: CDR1 MGHRA, CDR2 YSYEKL. V dropped 0 bases and J dropped 3 bases, with 21 bases sitting between them. DNA of the CDR3: TGCGCCAGCAGCCAAGAGAGGGGAACCCTCTCTAGGGGCTACAATGAGCAGTTCTTC. As protein: CASSQERGTLSRGYNEQFF.

The chain has TRBV14 and TRBJ2-4; TRBD1 matches at 7 bases. V shed 0 bases, J shed 2 bases, and the junction held 7 bases outside the gene matches. Germline CDR1 SGHDN, CDR2 FVKESK. CDR3 size: 17 residues. Here the CDR3 reads CASSQDVTGVTKNIQYF. Here the CDR3 DNA reads TGTGCCAGCAGCCAAGATGTCACAGGGGTAACCAAAAACATTCAGTACTTC.

This clonotype was seen a handful of times. The V call is TRBV29-1, the J call TRBJ1-2; 7 bases are a match to TRBD1. The V gene's germline CDR1 is SQVTM and CDR2 ANQGSEA. The CDR3 is 14 residues long. Trimming at V came to 6 bases and at J to 4 bases, leaving 11 bases not matched to a gene. Here the CDR3 reads CSVTHRGFSYGYTF. CDR3 bases: TGCAGCGTCACTCACAGGGGATTCAGCTATGGCTACACCTTC.

This clonotype was counted a few times. A much larger clone lies one base from this, so it may be a read error. V usage is TRBV11-2 and J usage is TRBJ2-3; no clear D. The CDR3 totals 13 residues. Germline-derived CDR1 and CDR2 are SGHAT and FQNNGV. Trimming removed 1 base from V and 4 bases from J, with 6 bases in between. CDR3 sequence: CASSLVDPDTQYF. The DNA for the CDR3 is TGTGCCAGCAGCTTAGTGGATCCAGATACGCAGTATTTT. Combining the CDR3 with reference TRBV11-2 and TRBJ2-3 gives the whole variable domain EAGVAQSPRYKIIEKRQSVAFWCNPISGHATLYWYQQILGQGPKLLIQFQNNGVVDDSQLPKDRFSAERLKGVDSTLKIQPAKLEDSAVYLCASSLVDPDTQYFGPGTRLTVL.

There are a few counts of this clonotype. The rearrangement uses TRBV5-1 and TRBJ2-7, with D uncertain. The CDR3 covers 14 residues. Looked up from germline, CDR1 is SGHRS and CDR2 is YFSETQ. Between the trimmed V and J ends, which lost 3 bases and 2 bases, there was a span of 12 bases. The CDR3 DNA is TGCGCCAGCAGCTCAGAAACCTACCCCTACGAGCAGTACTTC. Its translation is CASSSETYPYEQYF.

This clonotype was counted a few times. The chain uses TRBV12-3 or TRBV12-4 and TRBJ2-7, with 7 bases matching TRBD1. The CDR3 is made up of 18 amino acids. With 2 bases clipped from V and 7 bases from J, the junction kept 20 bases outside the gene matches. The DNA for the CDR3 is TGTGCCAGCAGTTTACGGGACAGAATAGTAAGCTCCTACAATGAGCAGTACTTC. Translating gives CASSLRDRIVSSYNEQYF.

The V gene is TRBV11-2, the J gene TRBJ1-5; 9 nucleotides line up with TRBD1. The V segment lost 6 bases and the J segment 5 bases; nucleotides outside the gene matches: 5. The germline CDR1 and CDR2 sequences are SGHAT and FQNNGV. The CDR3 totals 14 residues. The CDR3, as DNA: TGTGCCAGCAGTTGGACAGGGGAAGATCAGCCCCAGCATTTT. Translation gives CASSWTGEDQPQHF. The variable domain in full, completed from reference TRBV11-2 and TRBJ1-5, reads EAGVAQSPRYKIIEKRQSVAFWCNPISGHATLYWYQQILGQGPKLLIQFQNNGVVDDSQLPKDRFSAERLKGVDSTLKIQPAKLEDSAVYLCASSWTGEDQPQHFGDGTRLSIL.

V is TRBV6-2 or TRBV6-3 and J is TRBJ2-3; 10 bases are shared with TRBD2. V gave up 2 bases and J gave up 12 bases; unmatched junction bases: 2. This CDR3 is built from 12 residues. Germline-derived CDR1 and CDR2 are MNHEY and SVGEGT. For the CDR3, the DNA is TGTGCCAGCAGTTACCAGCGGGGGGGCCAGTATTTT. Translated: CASSYQRGGQYF.

V usage is TRBV5-1 and J usage is TRBJ1-6; D is perhaps TRBD1 (6 bases). Germline CDR1 reads SGHRS; CDR2 reads YFSETQ. Trimming removed 4 bases at V and 9 bases at J, with 17 bases between. CDR3 size: 15 residues. The CDR3 spells CASSPGPGVGSPLHF. CDR3 sequence (DNA): TGCGCCAGCAGCCCCGGACCAGGGGTCGGTTCACCCCTCCACTTT.

The chain is built from TRBV6-5 and TRBJ2-1; possible D gene TRBD2, 6 bases. Trimming stripped 6 bases from V and 6 bases from J, with 21 bases between. The length of the CDR3 is 16 residues. Per the germline V gene, CDR1 is MNHEY and CDR2 is SVGAGI. CDR3: CASRNHRESLVNEQFF. CDR3 bases: TGTGCCAGCAGGAACCACCGGGAGAGCCTTGTCAATGAGCAGTTCTTC.

Worth noting for this clonotype: Sequence at one end of the junction differs from germline and may be a read error. The chain has TRBV18 and TRBJ1-4; D remains unclear. This CDR3 region has 14 residues. The germline V gene has CDR1 KGHSH and CDR2 LQKENI. CDR3 residues: CASSPTPPGEELFF. DNA for the CDR3: TGTGCCAGCTCACCGACGCCTCCGGGTGAAGAACTGTTTTTT.

This clonotype has a handful of counts. The chain recombines TRBV29-1 with TRBJ1-1; 10 nucleotides match TRBD1. This CDR3 has 15 residues. V shed 7 bases, J shed 6 bases, and the junction held 14 bases outside the gene matches. The V gene's germline CDR1 is SQVTM and CDR2 ANQGSEA. CDR3 bases: TGCAGCGGTTTGACAGGGGGCCGCAAAAATCCTGAAGCTTTCTTT. Translated, it gives CSGLTGGRKNPEAFF.

The V gene is TRBV9, the J gene TRBJ2-1, with TRBD2 as a possible D gene (5 bases). This CDR3 has 16 amino acids. Trimming shortened V by 0 bases and J by 2 bases, and 12 bases separated the two germline ends. Germline lookup yields CDR1 SGDLS and CDR2 YYNGEE. The CDR3 DNA follows: TGTGCCAGCAGCGTAGCTACCCCTAGCCCCTACAATGAGCAGTTCTTC. It encodes CASSVATPSPYNEQFF.

In this sample, this clonotype turned up a few times. This CDR3 is CASSLVQGIYNEQFF. CDR3 bases: TGTGCCAGCAGCTTAGTACAGGGAATCTACAATGAGCAGTTCTTC. This rearrangement joins TRBV7-2 to TRBJ2-1; a possible D gene is TRBD1 (6 bases). With 1 base removed from V and 3 bases from J, the gap between germline ends came to 10 bases. This CDR3 has 15 residues. Germline-derived CDR1 and CDR2 are SGHTA and FQGNSA.

The sample holds many counts of this clonotype. One base away lies a much larger clone, so this may be a sequencing read error. The chain carries TRBV6-5 and TRBJ2-1; D is undetermined. The CDR3 consists of 14 residues. CDR1 and CDR2 (germline): MNHEY, SVGAGI. V lost 5 bases and J 6 bases, leaving 14 bases between the germline ends. The CDR3 bases are TGTGCCAGCAGTGACGCCGGCGCCAGCAATGAGCAGTTCTTC. Translation gives CASSDAGASNEQFF.

The chain carries TRBV24-1 and TRBJ2-1; 7 bases map to TRBD1. The germline CDR1 and CDR2 sequences are KGHDR and SFDVKD. Trimming cost V 4 bases and J 2 bases; bases outside gene matches: 10. This CDR3 has 17 amino acids. CDR3 nucleotide sequence: TGTGCCACCAGTGACCCAAGGACAGGAACAACCTACAATGAGCAGTTCTTC. Its translation: CATSDPRTGTTYNEQFF.